The present T cell receptor beta chain was sequenced within a study of cytomegalovirus exposure and HLA in healthy donors (dated 2017 in TCRdb). With regard to the full study: According to an earlier analysis of 587 of the donors, 150 million to 200 million T cells yielded 95 million to 140 million unique TCR beta sequences and approximately 300 Gb of sequence data. Alongside the repertoire data, information on donor age, sex, ethnicity and CMV serostatus was compiled. The aim of the study was to test whether cataloging public T cell receptors could identify signatures of past pathogen exposure. A later genetic analysis used genome-wide SNP genotypes for 398 of the 666 donors, treating that subset as a discovery cohort. To predict cytomegalovirus infection status, the study combined high-throughput TCR immunosequencing, statistical association of individual TCRs with disease status, and machine learning. Typing coverage varied by locus: 629-630 donors for A, B, C, DRB1 and DQB1; around 560 for DQA1; more than 600 for DPA1; around 450 for DPB1. The T cell repertoires of several hundred subjects were profiled by immunosequencing and related to cytomegalovirus serostatus. Besides the first cohort of 550 to 750 subjects, a separate validation cohort made up of roughly 130 different subjects was used. Among roughly 400 genotyped donors of the cohort, an average of about 240,000 unique TCR beta nucleotide sequences was sequenced per donor, of which 15% to 20% were non-productive. Among the approximately 400 genotyped donors, 81% belonged to the genetic ancestry cluster associated with self-reported Caucasian donors. An early release that covered roughly 600 HLA-typed donors contained around 330 gigabases of sequencing data and about 93 million unique TCR sequences. Because of strong linkage in the cohort, a handful of DR-DQ haplotypes were treated as single units for association and clustering. All discovery cohort repertoires had been generated using a single sequencing platform. The later analysis used no new phenotypic data to find candidate immune exposures, relying instead on TCR beta sequences and their occurrence across donors. HLA typing included class I and class II loci at four-digit resolution. In an earlier analysis of 587 of the donors, high-throughput TCR beta sequencing was used to judge whether each TCR beta V gene segment behaved as functional or pseudogenic. A later analysis re-examined previously published TCR beta repertoires from roughly 650 donors and added high-resolution HLA genotyping to investigate patterns of TCR occurrence. What the work shows at the level of the full study, not this receptor alone: When HLA alleles, especially DR and DQ, strongly co-occurred, attributing TCR associations to individual alleles was difficult. HLA typing was unavailable for some donors at each locus, so association tests used only the typed subset. The only immune exposure information available for the cohort was CMV serostatus. A further reported finding was that TCR beta sequences accurately predicted the HLA-A and HLA-B alleles for most subjects in the first cohort. Most CMV-associated TCR beta chains appeared to be HLA-restricted in a later analysis, and the HLA associations seemed to be driven largely by CMV exposure. According to the authors, the approach could potentially be generalized to other disease states and immunological phenotypes. The study listed around 160 TCR beta chains as associated with cytomegalovirus. Compared with the roughly 700-donor mean, donors in an Asian-associated ancestry cluster had fewer N-insertions in productive TCRs, according to a later genetic analysis. Because counts were too low, some 17 rarely observed V segments, including chromosome 9 orphons, were excluded from the earlier analysis of several hundred of the donors. In both the original and validation cohorts, the classifier was reported to diagnose cytomegalovirus status with high specificity and sensitivity. Roughly uniform sequencing depth across donors was assumed in presence/absence analyses, although this assumption may not hold. The sequencing pipeline was judged likely to have produced a cluster of highly shared sequence variants as a technical artifact. Linkage disequilibrium might explain the correlated functional status among segregating V segments, but an unknown experimental factor could not be ruled out. Several of the top co-occurrence clusters appeared to be linked to parvovirus B19, influenza, CMV and Epstein-Barr virus, according to a later analysis. In a later genetic analysis, a missense DCLRE1C variant was associated with V-gene and J-gene trimming of TCR beta chains, and the association was replicated in an independent cohort. According to a later analysis, TCR association rates differed among HLA loci, with DRB1 alleles showing the most associated TCRs and HLA-C alleles showing the fewest. A later analysis associated about 17,000 TCR beta sequences with specific HLA alleles at a false discovery rate of 0.05. In vitro tests confirmed that a few of the cytomegalovirus-associated TCR beta chains recognize cytomegalovirus antigens. Most TCR sequences were observed very rarely across donors, whereas some public TCRs were present in many individuals. The cohort was sequenced for TCR beta chains only, and without alpha or paired-chain data the features that could be detected were limited. In an earlier analysis of fewer than 750 of the donors, most TCR beta V segments were observed in productive rearrangements about 87% or about 30% of the time, broadly matching IMGT annotations. The 87-base-pair reads could not distinguish some IMGT-functional V segments, including TRBV6-2 and TRBV6-3, so those segments were excluded. In a later analysis, HLA-associated TCR beta chains showed more clonal expansion and lower generation probabilities than non-associated chains that were equally common.

The method was the immunoSEQ multiplex PCR assay. For the multiplex PCR, a mixture combining 60 forward primers for TCR Vbeta segments and 13 reverse primers for TCR Jbeta segments was used. The CDR3 region of rearranged TCR beta genes was amplified from genomic DNA by a multiplex PCR assay. Amplified TCR beta libraries were sequenced as 87-base-pair reads on the Illumina HiSeq System. In the source study's methods: Across the roughly 700 repertoires, a later analysis counted 78 million or so unique TCR beta chains, some 11 million of which were shared by at least two donors. Raw reads were error-corrected and collapsed into unique sequences with a nearest-neighbor algorithm that merged closely related sequences to remove PCR and sequencing errors. CDR3 sequences were aligned to IMGT reference sequences to assign V, D and J gene segments. For a sequence to be retained, at least a six-nucleotide match to both a V gene segment and a J gene segment was required. A rearrangement counted as productive if the CDR3 had no stop codons and remained in frame with V and J, and every other rearrangement counted as non-productive. Following IMGT convention, CDR3 was defined as the stretch from the second conserved V-encoded cysteine to the conserved J-encoded phenylalanine. The earlier analysis of about 590 of the donors excluded sequences that lacked an unambiguous match to a single V gene segment. An earlier analysis of 500 to 600 of the donors classified V segments as functional when productive rearrangements were above 56.7% and as segregating when the standard deviation between donors was above 5%. A statistical classification framework was built for diagnosing cytomegalovirus status from the catalog of TCR beta chain sequences. In a later analysis, TCR nucleotide sequences were compared against IMGT/GENE-DB human TR gene sequences so that V and J genes could be assigned. The TCRdist pipeline was used in a later analysis to assign CDR3 sequences and most-parsimonious VDJ recombination scenarios. A later analysis defined each TCR beta chain by its CDR3 amino acid sequence plus V-gene family, and excluded reads lacking a unique V-gene family. A later analysis removed 550 to 700 highly shared, low-generation-probability nucleotide sequences to deal with suspected cross-contamination and a sequencing artifact. For each public chain, a later analysis derived a clonal expansion index from normalized ranks of inferred template counts within each repertoire. In a later analysis, generation probabilities were computed using a VDJ recombination model fitted to out-of-frame rearrangements, and the results were checked against IGoR. In a later analysis, hypergeometric tests were used to score TCR-TCR, TCR-HLA and TCR-CMV co-occurrence, with a repertoire-size bias correction applied to TCR pairs. A later analysis estimated false discovery rates by permuting HLA or CMV assignments 20 times. In a later analysis, co-occurring TCRs were grouped using DBSCAN, with TCRdist sequence similarity added in when clustering inside HLA-allele-positive subsets. Repertoires with fewer than 30,000 or more than 120,000 public chains were left out of co-occurrence clustering, as were roughly five repertoires with anomalous nucleotide sharing. TCRdb carries this immuneACCESS record with in-frame sequences only. Its versions omit some clonotypes, under half of them owing to an unresolved V gene in the studies checked, with the rest unexplained. Clone size and V and J calls were adopted from that table, with D and trimming inferred from the DNA. In all, the sample holds under 200,000 clones, and around 80% of those were seen once. Together, the top ten hold approximately 2.2% of the sample.

In total, roughly 710 healthy bone marrow donors made up the cohort. At the time of sampling, all cohort members were nominally healthy, though unrecorded immune exposures were likely present. The donor was CMV seronegative and was included in the group of a few hundred seronegative cohort members. Each donor provided a peripheral blood sample, and peripheral blood mononuclear cells were used for TCR beta sequencing. The Qiagen DNeasy Blood Extraction Kit was used to extract genomic DNA from the blood cell samples. Spanning cysteine to phenylalanine, the CDR3 consists of 15 amino acids. Just CDR3 DNA is preserved here, 45 bases in frame from base 1. V gives up 5 bases and J gives up 0 bases, and the segment between their germline ends measures 14 bases. CDR1 and CDR2 were assigned from the germline V gene as SGHVS and FQNEAQ. Comments on this clone: What this receptor recognizes is not known. Within one base of it there is no much larger clone, and no base qualities were kept.

This receptor was identified in a woman aged 50 to 60 in good health and CMV-seronegative. Sequenced input: PBMCs. The chain couples TRBV7-8 to TRBJ2-7; the D gene identity is not certain. The CDR3: CASSPSEVISYEQYF. The nucleotide sequence reads TGTGCCAGCAGCCCGAGCGAGGTGATCTCCTACGAGCAGTACTTC.